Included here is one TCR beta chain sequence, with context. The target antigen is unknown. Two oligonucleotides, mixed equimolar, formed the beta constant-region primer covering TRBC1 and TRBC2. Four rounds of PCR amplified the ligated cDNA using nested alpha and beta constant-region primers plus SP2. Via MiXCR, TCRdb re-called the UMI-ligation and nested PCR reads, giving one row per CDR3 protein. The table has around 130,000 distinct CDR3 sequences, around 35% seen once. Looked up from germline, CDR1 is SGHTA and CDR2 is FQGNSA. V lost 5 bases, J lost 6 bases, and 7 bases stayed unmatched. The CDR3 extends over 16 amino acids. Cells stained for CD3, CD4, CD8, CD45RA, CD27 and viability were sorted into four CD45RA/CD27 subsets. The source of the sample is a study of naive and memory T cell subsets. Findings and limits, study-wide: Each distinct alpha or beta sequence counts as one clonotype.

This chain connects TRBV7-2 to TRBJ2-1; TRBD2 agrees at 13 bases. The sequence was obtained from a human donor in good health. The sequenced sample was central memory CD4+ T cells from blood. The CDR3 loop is CASSAPGLAGTNEQFF. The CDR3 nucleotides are TGTGCCAGCAGCGCCCCGGGACTAGCGGGAACCAATGAGCAGTTCTTC. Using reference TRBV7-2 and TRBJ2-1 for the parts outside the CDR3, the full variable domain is GAGVSQSPSNKVTEKGKDVELRCDPISGHTALYWYRQSLGQGLEFLIYFQGNSAPDKSGLPSDRFSAERTGGSVSTLTIQRTQQEDSAVYLCASSAPGLAGTNEQFFGPGTRLTVL.